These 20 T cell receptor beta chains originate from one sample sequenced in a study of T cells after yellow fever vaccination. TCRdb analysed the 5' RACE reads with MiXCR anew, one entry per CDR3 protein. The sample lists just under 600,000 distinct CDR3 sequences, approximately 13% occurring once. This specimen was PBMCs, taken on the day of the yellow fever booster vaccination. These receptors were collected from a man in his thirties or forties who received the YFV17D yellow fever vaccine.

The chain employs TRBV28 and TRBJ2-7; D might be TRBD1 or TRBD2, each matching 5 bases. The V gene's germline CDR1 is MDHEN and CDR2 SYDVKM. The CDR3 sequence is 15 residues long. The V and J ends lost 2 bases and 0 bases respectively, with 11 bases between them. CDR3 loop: CASSLRGAHSYEQYF. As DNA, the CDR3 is TGTGCCAGCAGTTTACGAGGGGCCCACTCCTACGAGCAGTACTTC.

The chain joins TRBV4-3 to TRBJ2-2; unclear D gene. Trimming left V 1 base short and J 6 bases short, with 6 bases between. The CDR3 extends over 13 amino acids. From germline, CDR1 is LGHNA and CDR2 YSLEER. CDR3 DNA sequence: TGCGCCAGCAGCCAAGGGAGTTCCGGGGAGCTGTTTTTT. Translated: CASSQGSSGELFF.

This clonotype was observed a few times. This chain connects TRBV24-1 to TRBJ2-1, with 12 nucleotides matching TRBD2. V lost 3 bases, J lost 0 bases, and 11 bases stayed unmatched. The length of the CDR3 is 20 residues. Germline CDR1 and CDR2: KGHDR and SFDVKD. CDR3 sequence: CATSDRGTSGRKSSYNEQFF. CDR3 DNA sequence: TGTGCCACCAGTGATAGGGGGACTAGCGGGCGGAAAAGCTCCTACAATGAGCAGTTCTTC.

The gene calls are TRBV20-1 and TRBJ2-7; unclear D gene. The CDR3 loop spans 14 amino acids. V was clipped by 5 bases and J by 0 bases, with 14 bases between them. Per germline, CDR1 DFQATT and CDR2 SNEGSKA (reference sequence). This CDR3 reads CSAPKDRPSYEQYF. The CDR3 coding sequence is TGCAGTGCTCCTAAAGATCGCCCCTCCTACGAGCAGTACTTC.

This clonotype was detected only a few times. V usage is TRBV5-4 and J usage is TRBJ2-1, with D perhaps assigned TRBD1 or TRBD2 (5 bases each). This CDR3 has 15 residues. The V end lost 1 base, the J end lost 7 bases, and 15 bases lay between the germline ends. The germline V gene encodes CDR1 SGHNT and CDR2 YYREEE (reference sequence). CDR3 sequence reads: CASSLRGQGSNEQFF. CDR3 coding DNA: TGTGCCAGCAGCTTGCGAGGACAAGGGAGTAATGAGCAGTTCTTC.

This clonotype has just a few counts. The CDR3 region has the DNA TGCAGTGCTAGGGCCCTCGCATTAGCGGGAGGAAAGTTAGATACGCAGTATTTT. The encoded protein is CSARALALAGGKLDTQYF. The chain is built from TRBV20-1 and TRBJ2-3; 10 positions match TRBD2. The V gene's germline CDR1 is DFQATT and CDR2 SNEGSKA (reference sequence). V dropped 3 bases and J dropped 5; count of bases not matched to a gene: 17. This CDR3 has 18 amino acids.

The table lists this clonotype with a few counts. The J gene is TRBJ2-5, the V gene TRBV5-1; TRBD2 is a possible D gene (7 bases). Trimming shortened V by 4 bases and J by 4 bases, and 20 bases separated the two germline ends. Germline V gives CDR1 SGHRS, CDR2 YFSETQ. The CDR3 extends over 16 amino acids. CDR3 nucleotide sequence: TGCGCCAGCAGCCTCCAAAGCGGGATGGGGGCAGAGACCCAGTACTTC. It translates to CASSLQSGMGAETQYF.

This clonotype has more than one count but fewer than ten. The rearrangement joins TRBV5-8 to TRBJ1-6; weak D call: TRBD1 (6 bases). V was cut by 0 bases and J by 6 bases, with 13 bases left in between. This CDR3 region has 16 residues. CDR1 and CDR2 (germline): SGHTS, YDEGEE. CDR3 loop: CASSLVLGAGNSPLHF. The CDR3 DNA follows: TGTGCCAGCAGCTTGGTATTGGGGGCCGGTAATTCACCCCTCCACTTT.

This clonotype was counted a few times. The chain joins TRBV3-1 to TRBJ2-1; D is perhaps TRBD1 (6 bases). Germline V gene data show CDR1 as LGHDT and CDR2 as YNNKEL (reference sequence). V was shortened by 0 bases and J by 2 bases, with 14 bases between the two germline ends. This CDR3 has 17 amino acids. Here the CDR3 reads CASSQDGVGTPYNEQFF. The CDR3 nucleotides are TGTGCCAGCAGCCAAGATGGGGTCGGGACACCCTACAATGAGCAGTTCTTC.

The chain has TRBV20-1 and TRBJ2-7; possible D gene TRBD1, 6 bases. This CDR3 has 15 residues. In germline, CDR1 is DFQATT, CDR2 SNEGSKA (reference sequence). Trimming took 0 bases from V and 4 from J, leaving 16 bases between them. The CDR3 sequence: CSAREVGQSFYEQYF. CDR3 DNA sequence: TGCAGTGCTAGAGAGGTTGGACAGTCCTTTTACGAGCAGTACTTC.

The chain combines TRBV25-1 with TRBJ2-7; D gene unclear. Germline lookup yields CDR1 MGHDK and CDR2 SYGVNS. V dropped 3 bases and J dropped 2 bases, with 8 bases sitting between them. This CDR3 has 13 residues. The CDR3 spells CASSEITAYEQYF. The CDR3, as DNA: TGTGCCAGCAGTGAGATCACAGCCTACGAGCAGTACTTC.

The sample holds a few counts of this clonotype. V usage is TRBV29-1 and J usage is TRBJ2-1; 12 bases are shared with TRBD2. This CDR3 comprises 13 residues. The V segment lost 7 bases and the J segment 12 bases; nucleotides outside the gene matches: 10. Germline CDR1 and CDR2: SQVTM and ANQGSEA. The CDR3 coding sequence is TGCAGCGGTCGCCTAGCGGGAGGGCCTATGCAGTTCTTC. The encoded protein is CSGRLAGGPMQFF.

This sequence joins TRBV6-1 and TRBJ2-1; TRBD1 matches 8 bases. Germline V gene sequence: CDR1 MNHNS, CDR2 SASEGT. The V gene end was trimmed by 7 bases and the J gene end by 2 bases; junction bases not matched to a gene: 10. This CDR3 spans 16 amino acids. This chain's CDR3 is CASTTRGTGPYNEQFF. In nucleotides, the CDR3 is TGTGCCAGCACCACACGCGGGACAGGACCCTACAATGAGCAGTTCTTC.

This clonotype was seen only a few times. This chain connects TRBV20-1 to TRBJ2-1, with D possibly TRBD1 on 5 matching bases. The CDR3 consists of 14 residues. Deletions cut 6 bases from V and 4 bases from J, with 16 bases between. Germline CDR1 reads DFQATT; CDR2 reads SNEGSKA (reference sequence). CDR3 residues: CSAGTRDSYNEQFF. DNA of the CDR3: TGCAGTGCAGGAACCAGGGATTCATACAATGAGCAGTTCTTC.

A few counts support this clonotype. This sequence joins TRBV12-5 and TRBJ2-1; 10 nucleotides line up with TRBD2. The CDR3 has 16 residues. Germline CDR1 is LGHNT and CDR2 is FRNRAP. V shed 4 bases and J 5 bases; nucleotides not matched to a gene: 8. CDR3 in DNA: TGTGCTAGTGGTTCCCCTAGCGGGAGAGTCCACAATGAGCAGTTCTTC. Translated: CASGSPSGRVHNEQFF.

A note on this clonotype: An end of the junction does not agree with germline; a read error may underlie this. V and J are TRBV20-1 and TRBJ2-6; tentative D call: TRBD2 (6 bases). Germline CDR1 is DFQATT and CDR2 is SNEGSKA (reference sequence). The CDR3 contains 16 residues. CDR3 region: CCANLRDVAGANVLTF. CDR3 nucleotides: TGCTGTGCTAATTTGCGGGATGTCGCTGGGGCCAACGTCCTGACTTTC.

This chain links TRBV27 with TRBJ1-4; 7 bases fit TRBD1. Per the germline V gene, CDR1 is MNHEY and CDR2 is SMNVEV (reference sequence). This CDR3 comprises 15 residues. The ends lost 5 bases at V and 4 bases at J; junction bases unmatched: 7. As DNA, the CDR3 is TGTGCCAGCAGTCCCCAGGGGGTCAATAATGAAAAACTGTTTTTT. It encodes CASSPQGVNNEKLFF. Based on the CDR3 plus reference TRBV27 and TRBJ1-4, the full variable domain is EAQVTQNPRYLITVTGKKLTVTCSQNMNHEYMSWYRQDPGLGLRQIYYSMNVEVTDKGDVPEGYKVSRKEKRNFPLILESPSPNQTSLYFCASSPQGVNNEKLFFGSGTQLSVL.

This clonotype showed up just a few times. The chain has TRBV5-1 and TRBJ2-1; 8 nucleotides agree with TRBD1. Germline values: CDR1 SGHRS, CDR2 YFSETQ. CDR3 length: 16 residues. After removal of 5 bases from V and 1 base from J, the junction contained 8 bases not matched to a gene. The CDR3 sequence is CASSSGGPRSYNEQFF. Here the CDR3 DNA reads TGCGCCAGCAGTTCAGGGGGCCCAAGGTCCTACAATGAGCAGTTCTTC.

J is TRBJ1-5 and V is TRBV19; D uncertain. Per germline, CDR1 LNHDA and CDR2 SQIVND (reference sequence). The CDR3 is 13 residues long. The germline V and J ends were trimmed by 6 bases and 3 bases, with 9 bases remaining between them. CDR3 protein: CASREQINQPQHF. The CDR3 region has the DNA TGTGCCAGTAGAGAGCAGATCAATCAGCCCCAGCATTTT.

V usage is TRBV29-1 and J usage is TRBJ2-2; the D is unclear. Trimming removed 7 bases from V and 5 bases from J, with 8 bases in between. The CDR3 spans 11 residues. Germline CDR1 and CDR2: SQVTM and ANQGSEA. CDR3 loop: CSGHLTGELFF. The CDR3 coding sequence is TGCAGCGGGCACCTGACCGGGGAGCTGTTTTTT.